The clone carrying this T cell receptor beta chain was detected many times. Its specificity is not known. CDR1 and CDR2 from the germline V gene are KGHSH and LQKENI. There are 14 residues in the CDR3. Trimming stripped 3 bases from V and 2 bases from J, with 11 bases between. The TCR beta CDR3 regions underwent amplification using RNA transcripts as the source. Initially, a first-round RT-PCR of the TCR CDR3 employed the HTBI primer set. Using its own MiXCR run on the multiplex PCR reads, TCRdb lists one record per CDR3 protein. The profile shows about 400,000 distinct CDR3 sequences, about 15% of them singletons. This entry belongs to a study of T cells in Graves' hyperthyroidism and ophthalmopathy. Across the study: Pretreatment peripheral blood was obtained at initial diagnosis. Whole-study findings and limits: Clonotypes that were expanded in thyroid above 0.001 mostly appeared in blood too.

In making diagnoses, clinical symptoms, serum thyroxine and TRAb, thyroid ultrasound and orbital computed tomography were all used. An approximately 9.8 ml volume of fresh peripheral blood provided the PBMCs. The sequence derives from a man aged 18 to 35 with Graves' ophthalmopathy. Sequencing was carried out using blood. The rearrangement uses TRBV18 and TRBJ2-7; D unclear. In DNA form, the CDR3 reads TGTGCCAGCTCACCCGGCGAGCCTGCCTACGAGCAGTACTTC. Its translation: CASSPGEPAYEQYF.